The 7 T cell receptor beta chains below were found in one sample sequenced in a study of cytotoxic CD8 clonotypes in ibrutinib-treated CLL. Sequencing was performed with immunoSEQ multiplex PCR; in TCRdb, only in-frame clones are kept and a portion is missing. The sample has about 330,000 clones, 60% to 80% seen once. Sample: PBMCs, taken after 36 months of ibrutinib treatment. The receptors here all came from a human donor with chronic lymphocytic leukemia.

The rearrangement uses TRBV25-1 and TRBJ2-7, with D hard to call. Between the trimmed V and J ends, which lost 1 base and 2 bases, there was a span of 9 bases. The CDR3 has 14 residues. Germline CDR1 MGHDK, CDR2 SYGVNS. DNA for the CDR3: TGTGCCAGCAGTGAATCGAAGAGCGCCTACGAGCAGTACTTC. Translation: CASSESKSAYEQYF.

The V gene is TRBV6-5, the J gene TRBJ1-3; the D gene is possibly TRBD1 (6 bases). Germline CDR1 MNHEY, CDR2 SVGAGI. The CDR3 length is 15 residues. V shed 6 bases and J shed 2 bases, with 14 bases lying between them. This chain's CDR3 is CASRQDSIPGNTIYF. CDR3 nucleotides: TGTGCCAGCAGACAGGACAGCATCCCTGGAAACACCATATATTTT.

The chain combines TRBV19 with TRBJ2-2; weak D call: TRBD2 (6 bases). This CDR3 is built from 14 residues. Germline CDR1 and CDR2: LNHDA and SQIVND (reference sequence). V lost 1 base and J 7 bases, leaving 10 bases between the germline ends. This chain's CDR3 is CASSIGGMGGELFF. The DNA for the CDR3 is TGTGCCAGTAGTATAGGCGGGATGGGCGGGGAGCTGTTTTTT.

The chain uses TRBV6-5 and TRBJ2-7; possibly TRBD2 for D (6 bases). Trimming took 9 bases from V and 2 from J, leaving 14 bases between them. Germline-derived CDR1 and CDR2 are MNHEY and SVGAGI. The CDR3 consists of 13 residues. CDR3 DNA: TGTGCCAGTTCGGGGAGGAAGCCCTACGAGCAGTACTTC. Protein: CASSGRKPYEQYF.

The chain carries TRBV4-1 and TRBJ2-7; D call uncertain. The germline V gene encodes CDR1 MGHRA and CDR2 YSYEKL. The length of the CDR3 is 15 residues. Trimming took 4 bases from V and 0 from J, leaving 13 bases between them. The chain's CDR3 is CASSPRAGSSYEQYF. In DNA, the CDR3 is TGCGCCAGCAGCCCCCGGGCAGGCAGCTCCTACGAGCAGTACTTC.

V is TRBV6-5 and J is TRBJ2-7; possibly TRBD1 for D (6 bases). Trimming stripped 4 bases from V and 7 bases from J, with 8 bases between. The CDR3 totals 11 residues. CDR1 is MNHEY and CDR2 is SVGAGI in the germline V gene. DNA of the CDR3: TGTGCCAGCAGTTCAACAGGGGAGCAGTACTTC. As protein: CASSSTGEQYF.

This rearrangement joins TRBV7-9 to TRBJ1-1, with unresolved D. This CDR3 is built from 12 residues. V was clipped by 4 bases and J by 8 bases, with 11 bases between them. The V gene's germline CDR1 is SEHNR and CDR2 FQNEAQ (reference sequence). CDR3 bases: TGTGCCAGCAGCTACGGGCGCCAAGAAGCTTTCTTT. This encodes CASSYGRQEAFF.